The rows below give T cell receptor beta chains drawn from one sample of a study of blood T cell repertoires in COVID-19. Only in-frame clones appear in the TCRdb table, and some are missing; sequencing was by immunoSEQ multiplex PCR. The sample holds hundreds of thousands of clones, about nine tenths seen once. The sample comprised peripheral blood. These receptors were obtained from a man between 40 and 49 years old with acute or convalescent COVID-19. Both conserved end residues are part of each CDR3.

V | CDR3
TRBV19 | CASSIASGVRNEQFF
TRBV10-2 | CASSVTGGYEQYF
TRBV5-1 | CASGREGSPSSTDTQYF
TRBV4-1 | CASSQEWGRNYGYTF
TRBV15 | CATSRDVDRGDQPQHF
TRBV11-2 | CASSLREIGPERVTGELFF
TRBV27 | CASSRAGGSYEQYF
TRBV27 | CASSFFGSHSYNEQFF
TRBV27 | CASSLFRDRALNEKLFF
TRBV12-3/TRBV12-4 | CASSLRRAGELFF
TRBV27 | CASSSLAGGVYNEQFF
TRBV6-2/TRBV6-3 | CASSFRGAGGPHDEQFF
TRBV6-5 | CASSWTGNSPLHF
TRBV5-1 | CASSLVTGSGANVLTF
TRBV5-1 | CASSQDPGDSMIYGYTF